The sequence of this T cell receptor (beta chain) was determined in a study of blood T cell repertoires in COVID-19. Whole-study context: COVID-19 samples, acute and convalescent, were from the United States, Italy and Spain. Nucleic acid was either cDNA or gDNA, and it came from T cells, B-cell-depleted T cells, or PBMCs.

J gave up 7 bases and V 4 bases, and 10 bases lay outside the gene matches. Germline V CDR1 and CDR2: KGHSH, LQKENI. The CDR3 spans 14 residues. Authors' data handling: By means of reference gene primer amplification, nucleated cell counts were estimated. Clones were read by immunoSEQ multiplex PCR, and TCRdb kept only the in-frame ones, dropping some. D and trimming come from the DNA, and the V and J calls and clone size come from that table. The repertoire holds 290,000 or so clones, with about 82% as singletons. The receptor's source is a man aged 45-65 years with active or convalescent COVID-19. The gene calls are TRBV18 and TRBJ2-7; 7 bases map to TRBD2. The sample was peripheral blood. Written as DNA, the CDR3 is TGTGCCAGCTCACTAGGAGGACTAGTTCGGGAGCAGTACTTC. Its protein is CASSLGGLVREQYF.